This is a list of T cell receptor beta chains from one sample in a study of multiple sclerosis patients with progressive multifocal leukoencephalopathy. Only in-frame clones appear in the TCRdb table, and some are missing; sequencing was by immunoSEQ multiplex PCR. The data show about 32,000 clones, with more than 85% seen just once and 1.9% held by the top ten. Specimen: PBMCs. The receptors derive from a man aged 30-40 years with multiple sclerosis. Each CDR3 is given with its conserved first and last residue. Fields, in order: V gene, D gene, J gene, clone size, CDR3 length, CDR3 DNA, CDR3 protein. A D gene is named only where the DNA matches it firmly. Size values are once, few and many counts, or a class for expanded clones, and some rows have none.

TRBV9	TRBD1	TRBJ1-1	once	15	TGTGCCAGCAGCAGGGGGACAGGAGCGAACACTGAAGCTTTCTTT	CASSRGTGANTEAFF
TRBV15	NA	TRBJ1-4	NA	14	TGTGCCACCACCACTGCCAACTTGGATGAAAAACTGTTTTTT	CATTTANLDEKLFF
TRBV5-1	NA	TRBJ2-3	NA	15	TGCGCCAGCAGCTTGGGCGGTTCTAGCACAGATACGCAGTATTTT	CASSLGGSSTDTQYF
TRBV6-4	TRBD1	TRBJ1-1	NA	14	TGTGCCAGCAGTGAGGGGACAGGGGGCACTGAAGCTTTCTTT	CASSEGTGGTEAFF
TRBV9	NA	TRBJ1-2	NA	13	TGTGCCAGCAGCCCTCGAGGTAGCTATGGCTACACCTTC	CASSPRGSYGYTF
TRBV6-6	NA	TRBJ1-5	NA	14	TGTGCCAGCAGTGCCTCACAGGGAGGTCAGCCCCAGCATTTT	CASSASQGGQPQHF
TRBV9	TRBD1	TRBJ1-2	NA	16	TGTGCCAGCAGCCCAAGCCGGGACAGCCGACTATATGGCTACACCTTC	CASSPSRDSRLYGYTF
TRBV4-3	NA	TRBJ1-5	NA	14	TGCGCCAGCAGCCAAGGAGGTGGGGGAGATACGCAGCATTTT	CASSQGGGGDTQHF
TRBV9	NA	TRBJ2-3	NA	16	TGTGCCAGCAGCGTTGGAGGTAGCGGACACCCTGATACGCAGTATTTT	CASSVGGSGHPDTQYF
TRBV7-9	TRBD1	TRBJ1-1	NA	17	TGTGCCAGCAGCTTTCCCCGCCTGGGACAGGGGAGCACTGAAGCTTTCTTT	CASSFPRLGQGSTEAFF
TRBV10-1	NA	TRBJ2-3	once	15	TGCGCCAGCAGTGTCGACTTAACTAGCACAGATACGCAGTATTTT	CASSVDLTSTDTQYF
TRBV10-3	TRBD1	TRBJ1-5	NA	14	TGTGCCATCAGGGGACAGGGGGCAAATCAGCCCCAGCATTTT	CAIRGQGANQPQHF
TRBV29-1	TRBD1	TRBJ1-1	NA	13	TGCAGCGTCGCTCACAGGGGAGGGCCTGAAGCTTTCTTT	CSVAHRGGPEAFF
TRBV27	TRBD1	TRBJ1-4	NA	18	TGTGCCAGCAGTCCACTTGGTGGGACAGGGATAACTAATGAAAAACTGTTTTTT	CASSPLGGTGITNEKLFF
TRBV19	TRBD1	TRBJ2-1	NA	15	TGTGCCAGTAGTAGGGCGGGACAGGGGTTCAATGAGCAGTTCTTC	CASSRAGQGFNEQFF
TRBV13	NA	TRBJ2-5	NA	12	TGTGCCAGCAGCCCAAATCGGGAGACCCAGTACTTC	CASSPNRETQYF
TRBV6-5	TRBD1	TRBJ1-1	NA	14	TGTGCCAGCAGTTCCAGGGGGGGGACCACTGAAGCTTTCTTT	CASSSRGGTTEAFF
TRBV19	TRBD1	TRBJ1-6	once	15	TGTGCCAGTAGTATGGTACAGGGGAGTTTTTCACCCCTCCACTTT	CASSMVQGSFSPLHF
TRBV5-5	TRBD1	TRBJ1-4	NA	18	TGTGCCAGCAGCGCTCCCCTTACCTCAGGGGGCGGCAATGAAAAACTGTTTTTT	CASSAPLTSGGGNEKLFF
TRBV4-1	NA	TRBJ1-1	NA	13	TGCGCCAGCAGCCAAGAGTCTGGGTTAGGAGCTTTCTTT	CASSQESGLGAFF
TRBV7-9	NA	TRBJ1-1	NA	15	TGTGCCAGCAGCTTATATTGGGCAACTAACACTGAAGCTTTCTTT	CASSLYWATNTEAFF
TRBV5-1	TRBD1	TRBJ1-2	NA	14	TGCGCCAGCAGCTTGGGGACAGGCAACTATGGCTACACCTTC	CASSLGTGNYGYTF
TRBV11-3	NA	TRBJ2-5	NA	15	TGTGCCAGCAGCTTAGAGTTGTGGGGAAAAGAGACCCAGTACTTC	CASSLELWGKETQYF
TRBV4-3	TRBD2	TRBJ2-1	NA	16	TGCGCCAGCAGCCATGGACTAGCGGCCTCCTACAATGAGCAGTTCTTC	CASSHGLAASYNEQFF
TRBV6-1	NA	TRBJ2-7	NA	12	TGTGCCGGAGTTAAACCGGTCTACGAGCAGTACTTC	CAGVKPVYEQYF
TRBV6-6	NA	TRBJ2-4	NA	12	TGTGCCAGCACCGACACTGGAAACATTCAGTACTTC	CASTDTGNIQYF
TRBV5-4	NA	TRBJ2-5	NA	15	TGTGCCAGCAGCCGGGGGAAGGGCCAGGGGGAGACCCAGTACTTC	CASSRGKGQGETQYF
TRBV13	TRBD2	TRBJ2-1	NA	17	TGTGCCAGCAGCTTCCCCAGGCGGGAGCAGTACGGCCATGAGCAGTTCTTC	CASSFPRREQYGHEQFF